The present T cell receptor (beta chain) was sequenced within a study of post-analysis software for immune sequencing data. Points from the study as a whole: Patients showed TRBV5-6, TRBV5-1 and TRBV20-1 among roughly 5 TRBV segments more frequent than in controls. Samples prepared in the same batch strongly co-clustered by F measure.

V was pared by 5 bases and J by 2 bases, with 22 bases between. The CDR3 covers 16 residues. Looked up from germline, CDR1 is DFQATT and CDR2 is SNEGSKA (reference sequence). Sequencing libraries made from TCR beta cDNA carried unique molecular identifiers. It was from roughly 1 to 10 million T cells that 500,000 or so cDNA molecules came. TCRdb independently ran MiXCR on the PCR reads; one entry per CDR3 protein. The sample lists about 210,000 distinct CDR3 sequences; 29% were seen once. The sample holds many counts of this clonotype. What it binds is not known. The receptor comes from a girl under 18 with multiple sclerosis. Input material: blood. The rearrangement links TRBV20-1 to TRBJ2-7, with D maybe TRBD2 (5 bases). The DNA of the CDR3 is TGCAGTGCTGCCCTCTCCGATACACTAGTACCCTACGAGCAGTACTTC. Translation: CSAALSDTLVPYEQYF.